The source of this TCR beta chain is a study of T-cell reconstitution after alpha-beta-depleted transplantation in children. The germline gives CDR1 SQVTM, CDR2 ANQGSEA. J gave up 2 bases and V 7 bases, and 4 bases lay outside the gene matches. This CDR3 region has 12 residues. Molecular barcoding with unique molecular identifiers was used for the TCRbeta library. TCRdb analysed the PCR reads with MiXCR anew, one entry per CDR3 protein. This table has 130,000 or so distinct CDR3 sequences, about 9.5% appearing once. General study points: T-cell numbers and diversity, one year after transplant, stemmed largely from T cells that were newly produced. Surviving recipient cells, namely T cells and thymic progenitors, were the source of high day-60 TCRbeta diversity in some patients.

As concerns this clonotype: Its antigen is not identified.

The sample was PBMCs, mostly from graft donor cells, taken 180 days after TCRalphabeta/CD19-depleted stem cell transplant. The J gene is TRBJ1-2, the V gene TRBV29-1; 7 nucleotides match TRBD1. The clonotype was recovered from a girl less than two years old who had a stem cell transplant for combined immunodeficiency, so the T cells may come from the graft donor. The CDR3 sequence is CSDLQGNYGYTF. The CDR3 DNA follows: TGCAGCGACTTACAGGGGAACTATGGCTACACCTTC.